These 16 T cell receptor beta chains came from one sample sequenced in a study of T cells in Graves' hyperthyroidism and ophthalmopathy. Using RNA transcripts as the source, TCR beta CDR3 regions were amplified. Researchers ran a first-round RT-PCR on the TCR CDR3 using the HTBI primer set. TCRdb re-derived calls from the multiplex PCR reads in MiXCR, one entry per CDR3 protein. The sample has 600,000 to 750,000 distinct CDR3 sequences; roughly 17% are singletons. Sequencing input: blood. The receptors were gathered from a man in his fifties with Graves' hyperthyroidism.

At least ten counts were recorded for this clonotype. The J gene is TRBJ1-2, the V gene TRBV4-1; the D is unclear. Trimming took off 0 bases at V and 7 bases at J, with 18 bases between the two ends. The CDR3 runs to 16 residues. CDR1 MGHRA and CDR2 YSYEKL come from the germline V gene. The CDR3 protein is CASSQDTSVGRSGYTF. The CDR3 nucleotides are TGCGCCAGCAGCCAAGACACTAGCGTGGGAAGGAGTGGCTACACCTTC.

This clonotype was seen repeatedly, ten times or more. This chain connects TRBV5-5 to TRBJ2-5, with D perhaps matching TRBD2 (6 bases). Germline CDR1 and CDR2: SGHKS and YYEKEE (reference sequence). The germline V and J ends were trimmed by 1 base and 2 bases, with 9 bases remaining between them. CDR3 length: 14 residues. CDR3 sequence: CASSLMRDQETQYF. The CDR3 DNA reads TGTGCCAGCAGCTTGATGCGGGATCAAGAGACCCAGTACTTC. The variable domain in full, completed from reference TRBV5-5 and TRBJ2-5, reads DAGVTQSPTHLIKTRGQQVTLRCSPISGHKSVSWYQQVLGQGPQFIFQYYEKEERGRGNFPDRFSARQFPNYSSELNVNALLLGDSALYLCASSLMRDQETQYFGPGTRLLVL.

This clonotype was counted only a few times. This chain connects TRBV20-1 to TRBJ1-2; D is undetermined. The CDR3 spans 12 residues. The germline V and J ends were trimmed by 4 bases and 4 bases, with 10 bases remaining between them. From germline, CDR1 is DFQATT and CDR2 SNEGSKA (reference sequence). The CDR3 DNA follows: TGCAGTGCTACACCCTCGACCTATGGCTACACCTTC. Protein sequence: CSATPSTYGYTF.

The table lists this clonotype with many counts. This rearrangement joins TRBV9 to TRBJ2-1, with 10 bases identical to TRBD2. Unmatched junction bases numbered 10, after V lost 3 bases and J lost 10 bases. Germline CDR1 SGDLS, CDR2 YYNGEE. This CDR3 is 15 amino acids long. The CDR3: CASSASGTSVWEQFF. As DNA, the CDR3 is TGTGCCAGCAGCGCCTCCGGGACTAGCGTTTGGGAGCAGTTCTTC.

This clonotype has at least ten counts. V usage is TRBV12-3 or TRBV12-4 and J usage is TRBJ1-1; D possibly corresponds to TRBD1 (5 bases). CDR3 length equals 14 residues. Trimming shortened V by 3 bases and J by 5 bases, and 13 bases separated the two germline ends. The DNA of the CDR3 is TGTGCCAGCAGTTTTGGTGCAGGGCGGACTGAAGCTTTCTTT. Translation: CASSFGAGRTEAFF.

J is TRBJ2-1 and V is TRBV25-1; 7 nucleotides match TRBD2. Germline trimming cut 6 bases from V and 4 bases from J; bases unmatched to any gene: 3. Per the germline V gene, CDR1 is MGHDK and CDR2 is SYGVNS. The CDR3 is made up of 13 amino acids. The CDR3 nucleotides read TGTGCCAGCAGGAGTAGCGGGTACAATGAGCAGTTCTTC. Its protein product is CASRSSGYNEQFF.

There are many counts of this clonotype. V gene TRBV3-1 combines with J gene TRBJ1-1; D ambiguous. CDR1 and CDR2 from the germline V gene are LGHDT and YNNKEL (reference sequence). The CDR3 has 12 residues. Trimming left V 3 bases short and J 6 bases short, with 8 bases between. The chain's CDR3 is CASSQIGAEAFF. CDR3 coding DNA: TGTGCCAGCAGCCAGATCGGGGCTGAAGCTTTCTTT.

The V call is TRBV27, the J call TRBJ2-7, with 8 positions matching TRBD2. Germline trimming cut 1 base from V and 1 base from J; bases unmatched to any gene: 15. This CDR3 contains 19 residues. CDR1 MNHEY and CDR2 SMNVEV come from the germline V gene (reference sequence). DNA of the CDR3: TGTGCCAGCAGTTTATTCCCCCCGGGGCTAGCGGGTCGTTCCTACGAGCAGTACTTC. Amino acid sequence: CASSLFPPGLAGRSYEQYF.

This rearrangement joins TRBV12-5 to TRBJ2-1; D might be TRBD1 or TRBD2, each matching 5 bases. Germline V gene data show CDR1 as LGHNT and CDR2 as FRNRAP. V was clipped by 6 bases and J by 6 bases, with 12 bases between them. This CDR3 has 13 residues. CDR3 bases: TGTGCTAGTGGACTAGATAGGGGCAATGAGCAGTTCTTC. Translating gives CASGLDRGNEQFF.

This chain joins TRBV20-1 and TRBJ2-3; TRBD2 matches at 10 bases. The CDR3 extends over 15 amino acids. CDR1 and CDR2 from the germline V gene are DFQATT and SNEGSKA (reference sequence). J gave up 6 bases and V 3 bases, and 9 bases lay outside the gene matches. CDR3 sequence: CSASPSAGGRDTQYF. In DNA, the CDR3 is TGCAGTGCTAGCCCTTCAGCGGGAGGGCGGGATACGCAGTATTTT.

This clonotype was detected many times. This rearrangement joins TRBV12-3 or TRBV12-4 to TRBJ1-1; the D gene is possibly TRBD1 (5 bases). V lost 3 bases to trimming and J lost 11 bases, with 16 bases between them. CDR3 length: 13 amino acids. DNA of the CDR3: TGTGCCAGCAGTTTGTCCGCGACAGAGGGGGCTTTCTTT. Its protein is CASSLSATEGAFF.

This clonotype was seen ten or more times. The genes are TRBV10-1 and TRBJ2-3; 12 nucleotides align to TRBD2. Germline assignment: CDR1 WNHNN and CDR2 SYGVQD (reference sequence). V dropped 6 bases and J dropped 2; count of bases not matched to a gene: 6. There are 16 residues in the CDR3. For the CDR3, the DNA is TGCGCCAGCAGCCCGGGACTAGCGGGCCCCACAGATACGCAGTATTTT. It encodes CASSPGLAGPTDTQYF.

This clonotype was seen at least ten times. This sequence joins TRBV28 and TRBJ2-4; 7 bases align to TRBD2. This CDR3 region has 15 residues. Trimming took 1 base from V and 6 from J; bases not matched to a gene: 6. The germline gives CDR1 MDHEN, CDR2 SYDVKM. CDR3 sequence reads: CASSLLPSGRNIQYF. The DNA of the CDR3 is TGTGCCAGCAGTTTATTACCTAGCGGACGAAACATTCAGTACTTC. Based on the CDR3 plus reference TRBV28 and TRBJ2-4, the full variable domain is DVKVTQSSRYLVKRTGEKVFLECVQDMDHENMFWYRQDPGLGLRLIYFSYDVKMKEKGDIPEGYSVSREKKERFSLILESASTNQTSMYLCASSLLPSGRNIQYFGAGTRLSVL.

In this sample, this clonotype turned up many times. This chain joins TRBV2 and TRBJ2-2, with D perhaps matching TRBD2 (6 bases). Germline CDR1 reads SNHLY; CDR2 reads FYNNEI. Trimming removed 4 bases at V and 5 bases at J, with 11 bases between. CDR3 length: 14 residues. The CDR3 coding sequence is TGTGCCAGCAGTGTAGTCGGGACTACCGGGGAGCTGTTTTTT. This gives the protein CASSVVGTTGELFF.

There are many counts of this clonotype. The chain is built from TRBV29-1 and TRBJ2-1, with unresolved D. V was pared by 3 bases and J by 3 bases, with 12 bases between. This CDR3 spans 14 amino acids. From germline, CDR1 is SQVTM and CDR2 ANQGSEA. This CDR3 is CSVEANGVYNEQFF. In DNA form, the CDR3 reads TGCAGCGTTGAGGCGAACGGAGTCTACAATGAGCAGTTCTTC.

This chain connects TRBV29-1 to TRBJ2-5, with 7 bases matching TRBD2. The J segment lost 5 bases and the V segment lost 6 bases, leaving 6 bases of the junction unmatched. The CDR3 covers 12 residues. Germline CDR1 is SQVTM and CDR2 is ANQGSEA. The DNA of the CDR3 is TGCAGCGTGGGGGGGGGGACGGAGACCCAGTACTTC. It translates to CSVGGGTETQYF.